This record looks at one TCR beta chain sequence and its context. Its antigen specificity is not known. The record has no base qualities; no much larger clone is one base away. Each collaborating institution followed its own protocols to collect whole blood in K2EDTA tubes. For TCRbeta analysis, collaborators shipped samples in one of three forms: frozen whole blood, isolated PBMCs, or DNA extracted from either of those sample types. The sample is drawn from a study of blood T cell repertoires in COVID-19 (dated by TCRdb to 2018 to 2020). With respect to the entire study: Collaborator samples came from the United States, Italy and Spain and covered acute and convalescent phases of COVID-19. A freely available public database, intended as a resource for researchers studying the immune response to SARS-CoV-2, is where the repertoires were released. HLA class I and class II types, where available, came from metadata supplied by the sample provider rather than from assay-based typing. The samples were drawn from two sources: the first 160 participants of the ongoing ImmuneRACE study, and 950 to 1,500 subjects contributed by 6 global collaborators. The sample metadata nearly always contained a de-identified subject ID, COVID-19 status, age in years and sex. The prospective study material was composed of cDNA or gDNA derived from T cells, B-cell-depleted T cells, or PBMCs. Deeply sampled blood TCRbeta repertoires from subjects exposed to, actively infected with, or recovered from COVID-19 were included in the dataset. The full study reports these points: Clinical and demographic metadata were provided uncurated, with the amount varying by source and participant.

TCRbeta CDR3 regions were amplified from genomic DNA by means of the immunoSEQ Assay, a bias-controlled multiplex PCR. Per the source publication's procedure: Within the assay, amplification of reference gene primers was used to estimate how many nucleated cells each sample contained. To quantify the absolute abundance of each unique TCRbeta CDR3 rearrangement, sequence reads were collapsed and filtered. For each sample, productive Simpson clonality was calculated as the square root of Simpson's diversity index across productive rearrangements. The source is immuneACCESS, and TCRdb retained only in-frame sequences with V and J called. Part of the clones is not carried over; for the studies checked, unresolved V genes explain less than half of this, and the remainder is unexplained. Clone size and V and J calls were adopted from that table, with D and trimming inferred from the DNA. The sample yields about 300,000 clones; approximately 88% were counted once. Roughly 9.1% of the sample is taken by the ten largest.

Germline trimming: 5 bases from V, 0 bases from J; junction bases outside gene matches: 3. Reading the germline V gene gives CDR1 SGHTA and CDR2 FQGNSA. There are 15 amino acids in the CDR3, from cysteine to phenylalanine inclusive. Only CDR3 DNA is held: 45 bases, read in frame from base 1. Sequences were obtained from peripheral blood. This sequence was found in a man aged 18 to 30 with active or convalescent COVID-19. The V and J genes are TRBV7-2 and TRBJ2-3; TRBD2 matches 9 bases in the middle. For the CDR3, the sequence is CASSPSGGSTDTQYF. The DNA sequence is TGTGCCAGCAGCCCAAGCGGGGGGAGCACAGATACGCAGTATTTT.